These 6 T cell receptor beta chains share one sample of origin, sequenced in a study of cytomegalovirus exposure and HLA in healthy donors. PCR primers comprised 60 Vbeta and 13 Jbeta primers. Profiling relied on immunoSEQ multiplex PCR, and the TCRdb table lists in-frame clones only, not all of them. The data contain approximately 220,000 clones, more than 60% of them singletons. The sample comprised PBMCs. The receptors come from a woman in her thirties in good health and CMV-seronegative.

The chain links TRBV7-7 to TRBJ2-2; D is possibly TRBD2 (6 bases). Germline CDR1 reads SSHAT; CDR2 reads FNYEAQ (reference sequence). The CDR3 consists of 17 residues. The chain's CDR3 is CDSSLALQGGNTGELFF. CDR3 nucleotide sequence: TGTGATAGCAGCTTAGCGCTCCAGGGAGGGAACACCGGGGAGCTGTTTTTT.

The chain recombines TRBV6-1 with TRBJ1-2, with TRBD1 matching over 7 bases. V shed 7 bases, J shed 7 bases, and the junction held 9 bases outside the gene matches. CDR3 length: 13 amino acids. The germline V gene has CDR1 MNHNS and CDR2 SASEGT. In nucleotides, the CDR3 is TGTGCCAGCAACCCGACAGGGTACGGTGGCTACACCTTC. Amino acids: CASNPTGYGGYTF.

This clone was observed a single time. The genes are TRBV2 and TRBJ2-5, with D possibly matching TRBD2 (6 bases). Germline CDR1 reads SNHLY; CDR2 reads FYNNEI. The CDR3 contains 14 residues. Between the trimmed V and J ends, which lost 11 bases and 4 bases, there was a span of 20 bases. The CDR3 DNA follows: TGTGCCGTCGGGGAACGCGGGGTGCGAGAGACCCAGTACTTC. Encoded protein: CAVGERGVRETQYF.

This clone was counted once. The chain employs TRBV7-9 and TRBJ2-7; TRBD2 matches 7 bases. From germline, CDR1 is SEHNR and CDR2 FQNEAQ (reference sequence). The trim removed 6 bases at V and 1 base at J, leaving 3 bases unmatched. There are 13 residues in the CDR3. The CDR3 loop reads CASRRAGSYEQYF. DNA of the CDR3: TGTGCCAGCAGGAGAGCGGGGTCCTACGAGCAGTACTTC.

V and J are TRBV7-9 and TRBJ2-5; 11 bases align to TRBD2. CDR3 length: 15 amino acids. The junction had 7 bases not matched to a gene; V was cut back by 5 bases and J by 5 bases. Germline V gene sequence: CDR1 SEHNR, CDR2 FQNEAQ (reference sequence). For the CDR3, the DNA is TGTGCCAGCAGCCAGCTAGCGGGGGGACGGGAGACCCAGTACTTC. Translated: CASSQLAGGRETQYF. The complete variable domain, with remaining parts taken from reference TRBV7-9 and TRBJ2-5, reads DTGVSQNPRHKITKRGQNVTFRCDPISEHNRLYWYRQTLGQGPEFLTYFQNEAQLEKSRLLSDRFSAERPKGSFSTLEIQRTEQGDSAMYLCASSQLAGGRETQYFGPGTRLLVL.

CDR3 amino acids: CASSGPGGARTEAFF. The CDR3, as DNA: TGTGCCAGCAGTGGCCCTGGGGGGGCGCGAACTGAAGCTTTCTTT. V gene TRBV6-1 combines with J gene TRBJ1-1; tentatively, D is TRBD1 (6 bases). The V end lost 4 bases, the J end lost 5 bases, and 17 bases lay between the germline ends. The CDR3 sequence is 15 residues long. The germline V gene encodes CDR1 MNHNS and CDR2 SASEGT.